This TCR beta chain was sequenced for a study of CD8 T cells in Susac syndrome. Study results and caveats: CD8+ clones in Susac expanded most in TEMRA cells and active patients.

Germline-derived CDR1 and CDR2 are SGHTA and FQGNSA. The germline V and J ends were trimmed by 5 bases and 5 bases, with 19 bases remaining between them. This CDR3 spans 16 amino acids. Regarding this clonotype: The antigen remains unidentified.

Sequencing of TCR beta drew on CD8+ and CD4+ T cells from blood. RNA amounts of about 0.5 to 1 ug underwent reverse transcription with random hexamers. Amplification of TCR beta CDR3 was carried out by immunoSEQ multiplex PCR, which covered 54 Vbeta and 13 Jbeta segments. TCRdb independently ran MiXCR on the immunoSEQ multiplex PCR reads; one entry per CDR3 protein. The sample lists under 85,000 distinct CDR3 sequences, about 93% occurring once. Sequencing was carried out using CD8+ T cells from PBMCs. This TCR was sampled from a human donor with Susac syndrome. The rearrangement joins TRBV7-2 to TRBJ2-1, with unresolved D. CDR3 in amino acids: CASSGVGSSFNNEQFF. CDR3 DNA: TGTGCCAGCAGCGGGGTCGGTAGTAGCTTTAACAATGAGCAGTTCTTC.